These 25 T cell receptor beta chains came from one sample sequenced in a study of cytomegalovirus exposure and HLA in healthy donors. In the PCR, 60 Vbeta and 13 Jbeta primers were used. Profiled with immunoSEQ multiplex PCR; TCRdb holds only in-frame clones, not every one. The sample records over 130,000 clones, roughly four fifths being singletons. The sequenced sample consisted of PBMCs. The receptors shown here come from a man aged 30-40 years in good health and CMV-seropositive.

This sequence joins TRBV6-5 and TRBJ1-1; maybe TRBD1 (6 bases). The CDR3 has 15 amino acids. CDR1 and CDR2 (germline): MNHEY, SVGAGI. The V and J ends lost 8 bases and 1 base respectively, with 17 bases between them. In DNA form, the CDR3 reads TGTGCCAGCTTGGGTCGGGGGGCGGGGAACACTGAAGCTTTCTTT. Residues: CASLGRGAGNTEAFF.

The V gene is TRBV18, the J gene TRBJ2-5; 7 bases match TRBD2. V lost 3 bases, J lost 1 base, and 2 bases stayed unmatched. The CDR3 has 14 amino acids. Germline V gene data show CDR1 as KGHSH and CDR2 as LQKENI. The CDR3 region has the DNA TGTGCCAGCTCACCGCGGGAGTTCCAAGAGACCCAGTACTTC. Its protein product is CASSPREFQETQYF. Looking up the rest from reference TRBV18 and TRBJ2-5 gives the full variable domain: NAGVMQNPRHLVRRRGQEARLRCSPMKGHSHVYWYRQLPEEGLKFMVYLQKENIIDESGMPKERFSAEFPKEGPSILRIQQVVRGDSAAYFCASSPREFQETQYFGPGTRLLVL.

CDR3 nucleotides: TGCGCCAGCAGCCAAGTGGGGACATTACAAGAGACCCAGTACTTC. Protein sequence: CASSQVGTLQETQYF. The chain employs TRBV4-1 and TRBJ2-5; D perhaps matches TRBD1 (6 bases). Germline values: CDR1 MGHRA, CDR2 YSYEKL. The CDR3 is 15 amino acids. V shed 1 base and J shed 2 bases, with 11 bases lying between them.

The rearrangement joins TRBV27 to TRBJ1-5, with a weak D call TRBD1 (5 bases). This CDR3 has 15 residues. The germline V gene encodes CDR1 MNHEY and CDR2 SMNVEV (reference sequence). V lost 1 base, J lost 3 bases, and 10 bases lay in between. The DNA for the CDR3 is TGTGCCAGCAGTTTATGGGGGGAGTCCAATCAGCCCCAGCATTTT. Translation: CASSLWGESNQPQHF.

V and J are TRBV19 and TRBJ2-7; 7 bases align to TRBD1. The CDR3 is 15 residues long. The ends lost 3 bases at V and 1 base at J; junction bases unmatched: 6. The V gene's germline CDR1 is LNHDA and CDR2 SQIVND (reference sequence). The CDR3 DNA sequence: TGTGCCAGTAGTATCGTGTACAGGGGATCCTACGAGCAGTACTTC. Protein sequence: CASSIVYRGSYEQYF.

The chain employs TRBV20-1 and TRBJ2-1; tentatively, D is TRBD2 (6 bases). Germline V lookup: CDR1 DFQATT, CDR2 SNEGSKA (reference sequence). This CDR3 contains 11 residues. CDR3 protein: CAGGLYNEQFF. The DNA for the CDR3 is TGCGCCGGCGGACTATACAATGAGCAGTTCTTC.

This chain connects TRBV12-5 to TRBJ2-1; D is unresolved. CDR1 is LGHNT and CDR2 is FRNRAP in the germline V gene. V lost 5 bases to trimming and J lost 4 bases, with 12 bases between them. The CDR3 is 14 amino acids. The CDR3 DNA sequence: TGTGCTAGTGGTCCATCCGGCGGATACAATGAGCAGTTCTTC. Amino acid sequence: CASGPSGGYNEQFF.

The chain carries TRBV19 and TRBJ2-5; 13 bases are shared with TRBD2. From germline, CDR1 is LNHDA and CDR2 SQIVND (reference sequence). The CDR3 consists of 16 residues. The J segment lost 5 bases and the V segment lost 5 bases, leaving 8 bases of the junction unmatched. In DNA, the CDR3 is TGTGCCAGTAGTCTCACTAGCGGGAGGGCCGAGGAGACCCAGTACTTC. Protein product: CASSLTSGRAEETQYF.

This rearrangement joins TRBV29-1 to TRBJ2-3; D ambiguous. The CDR3 has 11 residues. V dropped 7 bases and J dropped 6 bases, with 11 bases sitting between them. Germline V lookup: CDR1 SQVTM, CDR2 ANQGSEA. In nucleotides, the CDR3 is TGCAGCGGTGCCCACTTGGATACGCAGTATTTT. Amino acid sequence: CSGAHLDTQYF.

The chain has TRBV5-4 and TRBJ2-5; D possibly corresponds to TRBD2 (5 bases). The CDR3 spans 15 residues. V shed 2 bases and J shed 2 bases, with 13 bases lying between them. From germline, CDR1 is SGHNT and CDR2 YYREEE (reference sequence). The CDR3, as DNA: TGTGCCAGCAGCTTTAATGAGGGAGTTCAAGAGACCCAGTACTTC. This codes for CASSFNEGVQETQYF.

The rearrangement links TRBV28 to TRBJ2-7, with D hard to call. From germline, CDR1 is MDHEN and CDR2 SYDVKM. V was pared by 3 bases and J by 2 bases, with 8 bases between. The CDR3 is 13 amino acids. The CDR3 spells CASSLPDTYEQYF. CDR3 nucleotides: TGTGCCAGCAGTTTGCCAGACACCTACGAGCAGTACTTC.

Note on this clone: Germline and junction disagree at one end, which may indicate a read error. The chain is built from TRBV13 and TRBJ1-1, with 7 bases matching TRBD1. This CDR3 spans 15 amino acids. CDR1 is PRHDT, CDR2 FYEKMQ, per germline (reference sequence). The chain's CDR3 is CASSLGQDRETEAFF. Here the CDR3 DNA reads TGTGCCAGCAGCCTAGGACAGGACCGTGAGACTGAAGCTTTCTTT.

This clone was found once. The V and J genes are TRBV13 and TRBJ2-5; 7 nucleotides line up with TRBD1. This CDR3 has 14 residues. V shed 6 bases, J shed 5 bases, and the junction held 9 bases outside the gene matches. CDR1 and CDR2 from the germline V gene are PRHDT and FYEKMQ (reference sequence). The CDR3 bases are TGTGCCAGCAGATTAAGGGGGCTGGTGGAGACCCAGTACTTC. It specifies CASRLRGLVETQYF.

The chain is built from TRBV30 and TRBJ1-6; 9 nucleotides align to TRBD1. Germline lookup yields CDR1 GTSNPN and CDR2 SVGIG (reference sequence). V was pared by 2 bases and J by 9 bases, with 8 bases of the junction left unmatched. This CDR3 comprises 15 residues. In DNA, the CDR3 is TGTGCCTGGAGTCCTCGGACAGGGGATAGTTCACCCCTCCACTTT. This sequence encodes CAWSPRTGDSSPLHF.

The sample holds a few counts of this clone. The CDR3 nucleotides are TGTGCCAGCAGGACAGGGCCGGATGAAAAACTGTTTTTT. It yields the protein CASRTGPDEKLFF. V is TRBV6-1 and J is TRBJ1-4; the match to TRBD1 covers 7 bases. V shed 6 bases, J shed 6 bases, and the junction held 4 bases outside the gene matches. From germline, CDR1 is MNHNS and CDR2 SASEGT. The CDR3 spans 13 residues.

The chain couples TRBV27 to TRBJ1-5, with 9 bases identical to TRBD1. After removal of 6 bases from V and 6 bases from J, the junction contained 9 bases not matched to a gene. Germline V CDR1 and CDR2: MNHEY, SMNVEV (reference sequence). The CDR3 runs to 15 residues. This chain's CDR3 is CASSRTGVGIQPQHF. The CDR3 region has the DNA TGTGCCAGCAGCCGGACAGGGGTTGGAATTCAGCCCCAGCATTTT.

This chain links TRBV6-1 with TRBJ1-5; maybe TRBD1 (6 bases). The V and J ends lost 5 bases and 5 bases respectively, with 13 bases between them. Looked up from germline, CDR1 is MNHNS and CDR2 is SASEGT. This CDR3 spans 14 amino acids. CDR3 loop: CASSYGAGDQPQHF. In DNA, the CDR3 is TGTGCCAGCAGTTATGGGGCAGGGGATCAGCCCCAGCATTTT.

The chain recombines TRBV28 with TRBJ2-1; 10 bases line up with TRBD1. CDR1 MDHEN and CDR2 SYDVKM come from the germline V gene. The trim removed 5 bases at V and 6 bases at J, leaving 10 bases unmatched. CDR3 length equals 16 residues. This CDR3 reads CASSASGTGVFNEQFF. The CDR3 coding sequence is TGTGCCAGCAGTGCCTCCGGGACAGGGGTTTTCAATGAGCAGTTCTTC.

The chain uses TRBV13 and TRBJ2-2; D remains unclear. Germline CDR1 PRHDT, CDR2 FYEKMQ (reference sequence). The length of the CDR3 is 12 residues. Deletions cut 5 bases from V and 5 bases from J, with 6 bases between. As DNA, the CDR3 is TGTGCCAGCAGCACACCAACCGGGGAGCTGTTTTTT. It yields the protein CASSTPTGELFF.

The rearrangement uses TRBV5-3 and TRBJ1-5; 7 bases map to TRBD1. TRBV5-3 is an ORF for which the function is uncertain. The CDR3 is 15 residues long. Germline trimming cut 0 bases from V and 7 bases from J; bases unmatched to any gene: 7. The chain's CDR3 is CARSLGQGLEQPQHF. The CDR3 DNA reads TGTGCCAGAAGCTTGGGACAGGGACTAGAGCAGCCCCAGCATTTT.

This chain links TRBV7-2 with TRBJ1-5, with TRBD1 matching over 7 bases. This CDR3 comprises 13 residues. Germline V gives CDR1 SGHTA, CDR2 FQGNSA. V was pared by 5 bases and J by 5 bases, with 3 bases of the junction left unmatched. Here the CDR3 DNA reads TGTGCCAGCAGCGCGACAGGGTATCAGCCCCAGCATTTT. This sequence encodes CASSATGYQPQHF. The whole variable domain, filled in from reference TRBV7-2 and TRBJ1-5, reads GAGVSQSPSNKVTEKGKDVELRCDPISGHTALYWYRQSLGQGLEFLIYFQGNSAPDKSGLPSDRFSAERTGGSVSTLTIQRTQQEDSAVYLCASSATGYQPQHFGDGTRLSIL.

The rearrangement links TRBV27 to TRBJ2-5; TRBD2 might be the D (6 bases). V was trimmed by 6 bases and J by 4 bases, leaving 12 bases between them. This CDR3 has 13 residues. Germline CDR1 is MNHEY and CDR2 is SMNVEV (reference sequence). The CDR3 region is CASRDTSLETQYF. The CDR3 DNA sequence: TGTGCCAGCAGGGACACTAGCTTAGAGACCCAGTACTTC.

The gene calls are TRBV28 and TRBJ1-5; D is perhaps TRBD1 (5 bases). V was trimmed by 7 bases and J by 5 bases, leaving 15 bases between them. This CDR3 comprises 14 residues. Germline V CDR1 and CDR2: MDHEN, SYDVKM. CDR3 loop: CASTLGGGDQPQHF. DNA of the CDR3: TGTGCCAGCACCCTGGGGGGAGGGGATCAGCCCCAGCATTTT.

Remarks on this clone: The junction shows a germline mismatch at one end, possibly a read error. The V call is TRBV7-9, the J call TRBJ2-7; the D is unclear. Germline assignment: CDR1 SEHNR and CDR2 FQNEAQ (reference sequence). The CDR3 extends over 14 amino acids. As DNA, the CDR3 is TGTTCCAGCAGCTTAGCTCTAGATCCCTACGAGCAGTACTTC. It yields the protein CSSSLALDPYEQYF.

This sequence joins TRBV11-3 and TRBJ2-2; D gene unclear. The CDR3 sequence is 15 residues long. CDR1 and CDR2 (germline): SGHNT, YENEEA. Trimming shortened V by 0 bases and J by 8 bases, and 13 bases separated the two germline ends. The CDR3 protein is CASSLDVSTGGELFF. CDR3 nucleotide sequence: TGTGCCAGCAGCTTAGATGTCTCCACCGGGGGGGAGCTGTTTTTT.